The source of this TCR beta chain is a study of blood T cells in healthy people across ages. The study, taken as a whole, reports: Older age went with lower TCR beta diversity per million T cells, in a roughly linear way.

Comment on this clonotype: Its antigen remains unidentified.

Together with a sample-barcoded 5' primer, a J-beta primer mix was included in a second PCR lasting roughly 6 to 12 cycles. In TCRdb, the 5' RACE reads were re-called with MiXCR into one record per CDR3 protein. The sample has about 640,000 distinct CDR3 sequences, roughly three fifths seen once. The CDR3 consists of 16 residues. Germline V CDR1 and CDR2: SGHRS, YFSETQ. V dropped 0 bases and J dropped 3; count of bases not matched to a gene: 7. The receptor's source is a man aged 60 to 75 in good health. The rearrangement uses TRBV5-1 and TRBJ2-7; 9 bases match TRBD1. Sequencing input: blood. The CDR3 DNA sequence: TGCGCCAGCAGCTTGGGGGGGACAGGGCAGAGCTACGAGCAGTACTTC. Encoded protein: CASSLGGTGQSYEQYF. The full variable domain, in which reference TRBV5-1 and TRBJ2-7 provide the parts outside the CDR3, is KAGVTQTPRYLIKTRGQQVTLSCSPISGHRSVSWYQQTPGQGLQFLFEYFSETQRNKGNFPGRFSGRQFSNSRSEMNVSTLELGDSALYLCASSLGGTGQSYEQYFGPGTRLTVT.